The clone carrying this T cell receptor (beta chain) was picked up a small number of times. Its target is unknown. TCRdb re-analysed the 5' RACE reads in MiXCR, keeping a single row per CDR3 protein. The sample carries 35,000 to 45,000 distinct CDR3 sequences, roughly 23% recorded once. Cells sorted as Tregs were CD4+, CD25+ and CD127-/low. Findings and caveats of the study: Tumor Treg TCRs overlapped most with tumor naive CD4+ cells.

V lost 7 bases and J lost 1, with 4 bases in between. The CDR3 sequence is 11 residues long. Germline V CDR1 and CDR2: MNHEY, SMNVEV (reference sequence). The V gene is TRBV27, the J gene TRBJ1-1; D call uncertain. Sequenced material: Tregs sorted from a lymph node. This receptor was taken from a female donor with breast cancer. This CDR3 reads CASIENTEAFF. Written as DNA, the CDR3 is TGTGCCAGCATTGAGAACACTGAAGCTTTCTTT.